The 29 T cell receptor beta chains below come from one sample, sequenced in a study of Tregs in tolerant kidney transplant recipients. The assay was immunoSEQ multiplex PCR, and TCRdb's table has in-frame clones only and misses some. Of approximately 81,000 clones detected, 91% appear once; the ten largest clones hold 1.5% to 2%. Mixed chimerism was transient after nonmyeloablative marrow transplants from related graft donors. The material was CD4+ T cells from blood (PBMCs), obtained 24 months after the transplant. The origin of the receptors is a human patient who received a combined kidney and bone marrow transplant. Some T cells may arise from the graft donor.

The V and J genes are TRBV2 and TRBJ2-5; tentatively, D is TRBD2 (5 bases). The germline CDR1 and CDR2 sequences are SNHLY and FYNNEI. V was cut by 7 bases and J by 7 bases, with 13 bases left in between. There are 12 residues in the CDR3. The CDR3 here is CASKASMGTQYF. The CDR3 DNA follows: TGTGCCAGCAAAGCTAGCATGGGGACCCAGTACTTC.

On this clone: Germline and junction disagree at one end, which may indicate a read error. At the DNA level, this CDR3 is encoded by other sequences in the same sample as well. This chain connects TRBV10-3 to TRBJ2-5; 7 positions match TRBD1. Looked up from germline, CDR1 is ENHRY and CDR2 is SYGVKD. This CDR3 has 15 amino acids. This chain's CDR3 is CAISVGTGVKETQYF. Here the CDR3 DNA reads TGCGCCATCAGTGTTGGTACAGGGGTAAAAGAGACCCAGTACTTC.

This clone was seen only a few times. V usage is TRBV7-3 and J usage is TRBJ2-1, with 7 positions matching TRBD2. V dropped 3 bases and J dropped 2; count of bases not matched to a gene: 7. This CDR3 region has 16 residues. Germline CDR1 and CDR2: SGHTA and FQGTGA. The CDR3 loop is CASSFKTSLAYNEQFF. CDR3 nucleotide sequence: TGTGCCAGCAGCTTTAAGACTAGCTTGGCCTACAATGAGCAGTTCTTC.

This chain connects TRBV7-3 to TRBJ2-1; TRBD2 matches at 7 bases. This CDR3 has 15 amino acids. The germline gives CDR1 SGHTA, CDR2 FQGTGA. Trimming took 1 base from V and 8 from J; bases not matched to a gene: 8. The CDR3 protein is CASSLMSSGHDEQFF. CDR3 bases: TGTGCCAGCAGCTTAATGTCTAGCGGCCACGATGAGCAGTTCTTC. Full variable domain (remainder filled in from reference TRBV7-3 and TRBJ2-1): GAGVSQTPSNKVTEKGKYVELRCDPISGHTALYWYRQSLGQGPEFLIYFQGTGAADDSGLPNDRFFAVRPEGSVSTLKIQRTERGDSAVYLCASSLMSSGHDEQFFGPGTRLTVL.

The CDR3 nucleotides are TGTGCCAGTAGTTCACAGGGGGCGAGTGAAAAACTGTTTTTT. Its protein product is CASSSQGASEKLFF. The genes are TRBV19 and TRBJ1-4; 9 bases line up with TRBD1. Per germline, CDR1 LNHDA and CDR2 SQIVND (reference sequence). Trimming took 5 bases from V and 7 from J; bases not matched to a gene: 5. There are 14 residues in the CDR3.

The rearrangement uses TRBV27 and TRBJ1-2, with a weak D call TRBD1 (5 bases). CDR3 length equals 13 residues. Trimming cost V 3 bases and J 7 bases, with 12 bases left between them. Germline V gives CDR1 MNHEY, CDR2 SMNVEV (reference sequence). CDR3 DNA sequence: TGTGCCAGCAGTTTCACGCAGGGTTCTGGCTACACCTTC. Amino acids: CASSFTQGSGYTF.

The chain recombines TRBV19 with TRBJ2-2; a weak D match, TRBD1 (5 bases). Germline CDR1 is LNHDA and CDR2 is SQIVND (reference sequence). CDR3 length equals 17 residues. The germline V and J ends were trimmed by 4 bases and 6 bases, with 21 bases remaining between them. Written as DNA, the CDR3 is TGTGCCAGTAGTAAAATTCTTCGGACAAAAAAATCCGGGGAGCTGTTTTTT. It is translated as CASSKILRTKKSGELFF.

The V gene is TRBV7-3, the J gene TRBJ2-3, with 11 bases identical to TRBD2. Trimming removed 9 bases from V and 2 bases from J; junction bases left unmatched: 19. The length of the CDR3 is 19 residues. Germline loops: CDR1 SGHTA, CDR2 FQGTGA. The CDR3 protein is CARGGPTSGVLWNTDTQYF. CDR3 DNA: TGTGCCAGAGGAGGACCGACTAGCGGGGTGTTGTGGAACACAGATACGCAGTATTTT.

Comments on this clone: Other DNA sequences within the sample encode an identical CDR3. The chain recombines TRBV7-9 with TRBJ1-6; unclear D gene. This CDR3 has 14 residues. Per germline, CDR1 SEHNR and CDR2 FQNEAQ (reference sequence). The V end lost 1 base, the J end lost 3 bases, and 4 bases lay between the germline ends. This chain's CDR3 is CASSLELYNSPLHF. DNA for the CDR3: TGTGCCAGCAGCTTAGAACTCTATAATTCACCCCTCCACTTT.

This clone was counted once. The chain is built from TRBV19 and TRBJ2-5, with 10 bases matching TRBD1. CDR3 length equals 13 residues. Germline V gives CDR1 LNHDA, CDR2 SQIVND (reference sequence). The J segment lost 5 bases and the V segment lost 5 bases, leaving 2 bases of the junction unmatched. CDR3 coding DNA: TGTGCCAGTAGTGGACAGGGGGTGGAGACCCAGTACTTC. It codes for CASSGQGVETQYF. The full variable domain, completed using reference TRBV19 and TRBJ2-5, is DGGITQSPKYLFRKEGQNVTLSCEQNLNHDAMYWYRQDPGQGLRLIYYSQIVNDFQKGDIAEGYSVSREKKESFPLTVTSAQKNPTAFYLCASSGQGVETQYFGPGTRLLVL.

This chain uses TRBV27 with TRBJ1-1; TRBD1 aligns across 7 bases. V lost 4 bases, J lost 3 bases, and 8 bases stayed unmatched. The length of the CDR3 is 15 residues. CDR1 and CDR2 from the germline V gene are MNHEY and SMNVEV (reference sequence). The CDR3 DNA follows: TGTGCCAGCAGTTCAAACTACAGGGGTTACACTGAAGCTTTCTTT. It codes for CASSSNYRGYTEAFF.

The gene calls are TRBV18 and TRBJ1-5; D is possibly TRBD1 (5 bases). This CDR3 has 13 amino acids. The V end lost 5 bases, the J end lost 5 bases, and 10 bases lay between the germline ends. The germline gives CDR1 KGHSH, CDR2 LQKENI. CDR3 loop: CASSSDMDQPQHF. As DNA, the CDR3 is TGTGCCAGCTCATCGGACATGGATCAGCCCCAGCATTTT.

V gene TRBV5-8 combines with J gene TRBJ2-3, with 14 nucleotides matching TRBD2. V dropped 5 bases and J dropped 6; count of bases not matched to a gene: 8. The CDR3 consists of 16 residues. Looked up from germline, CDR1 is SGHTS and CDR2 is YDEGEE. The CDR3 is CASRPGLAGVKDTQYF. Here the CDR3 DNA reads TGTGCCAGCAGACCGGGACTAGCGGGAGTAAAGGATACGCAGTATTTT.

The rearrangement links TRBV5-1 to TRBJ1-6, with 9 bases aligning to TRBD1. This CDR3 comprises 17 residues. From germline, CDR1 is SGHRS and CDR2 YFSETQ. Trimming cost V 4 bases and J 2 bases; bases outside gene matches: 7. In DNA, the CDR3 is TGCGCCAGCAGCGCCAGGGACAGGGCGACCTATAATTCACCCCTCCACTTT. Protein: CASSARDRATYNSPLHF.

The chain carries TRBV5-5 and TRBJ1-5; TRBD1 agrees at 11 bases. CDR3 size: 15 residues. Germline V lookup: CDR1 SGHKS, CDR2 YYEKEE (reference sequence). V lost 4 bases, J lost 6 bases, and 6 bases stayed unmatched. Here the CDR3 DNA reads TGTGCCAGCAGCGTGGACAGGGGGCTGGTTCAGCCCCAGCATTTT. Translation: CASSVDRGLVQPQHF.

J is TRBJ1-4 and V is TRBV5-1; 7 bases map to TRBD1. V shed 4 bases and J 0 bases; nucleotides not matched to a gene: 9. Germline V lookup: CDR1 SGHRS, CDR2 YFSETQ. CDR3 size: 17 residues. CDR3 sequence: CASSIGTATATNEKLFF. CDR3 coding DNA: TGCGCCAGCAGCATCGGGACAGCAACCGCAACTAATGAAAAACTGTTTTTT.

This chain connects TRBV19 to TRBJ2-3; 8 bases align to TRBD2. In germline, CDR1 is LNHDA, CDR2 SQIVND (reference sequence). After removal of 4 bases from V and 0 bases from J, the junction contained 6 bases not matched to a gene. This CDR3 has 16 amino acids. Here the CDR3 reads CASSRGLAASTDTQYF. CDR3 nucleotides: TGTGCCAGTAGTAGAGGACTAGCCGCTAGCACAGATACGCAGTATTTT.

Written as DNA, the CDR3 is TGTGCCAGTAGTATAGGGGCGAATTCACCCCTCCACTTT. It specifies CASSIGANSPLHF. J is TRBJ1-6 and V is TRBV19; D gene ambiguous. The V end lost 1 base, the J end lost 7 bases, and 5 bases lay between the germline ends. The CDR3 runs 13 residues. Germline-derived CDR1 and CDR2 are LNHDA and SQIVND (reference sequence).

This chain connects TRBV28 to TRBJ1-5, with TRBD1 as a possible D gene (6 bases). Trimming stripped 5 bases from V and 9 bases from J, with 17 bases between. CDR1 and CDR2 (germline): MDHEN, SYDVKM. CDR3 size: 14 residues. CDR3 coding DNA: TGTGCCAGCAGTCCGCCCGGGGGGCCTGGGCCCCAGCATTTT. This sequence encodes CASSPPGGPGPQHF. Complete variable domain (other parts from reference TRBV28 and TRBJ1-5): DVKVTQSSRYLVKRTGEKVFLECVQDMDHENMFWYRQDPGLGLRLIYFSYDVKMKEKGDIPEGYSVSREKKERFSLILESASTNQTSMYLCASSPPGGPGPQHFGDGTRLSIL.

The rearrangement links TRBV7-9 to TRBJ2-1, with 12 bases that match TRBD2. The CDR3 extends over 15 amino acids. Germline CDR1 and CDR2: SEHNR and FQNEAQ (reference sequence). Unmatched junction bases numbered 5, after V lost 2 bases and J lost 9 bases. CDR3 sequence: CASSLRLAGDGEQFF. The CDR3 DNA follows: TGTGCCAGCAGCTTAAGACTAGCGGGAGACGGTGAGCAGTTCTTC.

The chain combines TRBV5-1 with TRBJ2-1; 9 positions agree with TRBD2. This CDR3 has 15 residues. Germline CDR1 SGHRS, CDR2 YFSETQ. The junction had 8 bases not matched to a gene; V was cut back by 2 bases and J by 8 bases. The CDR3 DNA sequence: TGCGCCAGCAGCTTAGTCCTAGCGGGGTCCGATGAGCAGTTCTTC. It encodes CASSLVLAGSDEQFF.

This chain uses TRBV29-1 with TRBJ2-3; TRBD2 agrees at 10 bases. Germline loops: CDR1 SQVTM, CDR2 ANQGSEA. The V segment lost 5 bases and the J segment 6 bases; nucleotides outside the gene matches: 14. The CDR3 is 16 residues long. The CDR3 loop reads CSVPRGLAGAGDTQYF. CDR3 coding DNA: TGCAGCGTTCCTCGAGGCCTAGCGGGAGCTGGGGATACGCAGTATTTT.

The chain joins TRBV6-5 to TRBJ2-7; TRBD2 aligns across 10 bases. Germline lookup yields CDR1 MNHEY and CDR2 SVGAGI. Trimming removed 6 bases from V and 5 bases from J; junction bases left unmatched: 10. CDR3 length: 15 amino acids. CDR3 residues: CASSPLAGARNEQYF. The CDR3 DNA follows: TGTGCCAGCAGCCCGCTAGCGGGAGCTAGAAACGAGCAGTACTTC.

V is TRBV7-6 and J is TRBJ1-2; 7 bases fit TRBD1. The CDR3 contains 13 residues. The trim removed 2 bases at V and 6 bases at J, leaving 3 bases unmatched. Germline lookup yields CDR1 SGHVS and CDR2 FNYEAQ. CDR3 nucleotide sequence: TGTGCCAGCAGCTTACTCGGGACAGATGGCTACACCTTC. Its translation is CASSLLGTDGYTF.

The chain joins TRBV19 to TRBJ2-7; 7 nucleotides match TRBD2. Trimming removed 0 bases from V and 3 bases from J; junction bases left unmatched: 8. The CDR3 totals 16 residues. Germline assignment: CDR1 LNHDA and CDR2 SQIVND (reference sequence). CDR3 residues: CASSIDPLAANYEQYF. CDR3 sequence (DNA): TGTGCCAGTAGTATAGATCCCCTAGCGGCAAACTACGAGCAGTACTTC.

The rearrangement links TRBV9 to TRBJ2-5; TRBD2 matches 10 bases. There are 16 residues in the CDR3. J gave up 4 bases and V 0 bases, and 6 bases lay outside the gene matches. Germline V gene lookup returns CDR1 SGDLS and CDR2 YYNGEE. This chain's CDR3 is CASSVDSGGLLETQYF. The CDR3 nucleotides are TGTGCCAGCAGCGTAGATAGCGGGGGGTTATTAGAGACCCAGTACTTC. The whole variable domain, filled in from reference TRBV9 and TRBJ2-5, reads DSGVTQTPKHLITATGQRVTLRCSPRSGDLSVYWYQQSLDQGLQFLIQYYNGEERAKGNILERFSAQQFPDLHSELNLSSLELGDSALYFCASSVDSGGLLETQYFGPGTRLLVL.

The CDR3 nucleotides read TGTGCCAGCAGCTCAACAGGAAGGAGCTCCTATAATTCACCCCTCCACTTT. Translating gives CASSSTGRSSYNSPLHF. The genes are TRBV7-2 and TRBJ1-6, with D possibly matching TRBD1 (5 bases). Trimming took off 4 bases at V and 0 bases at J, with 13 bases between the two ends. Germline CDR1 and CDR2: SGHTA and FQGNSA. There are 17 residues in the CDR3.

The chain has TRBV28 and TRBJ1-2, with TRBD1 identical over 10 bases. Per the germline V gene, CDR1 is MDHEN and CDR2 is SYDVKM. The J segment lost 6 bases and the V segment lost 1 base, leaving 2 bases of the junction unmatched. The CDR3 extends over 14 amino acids. The CDR3 sequence: CASSLSDRGNGYTF. CDR3 sequence (DNA): TGTGCCAGCAGTTTATCGGACAGGGGGAATGGCTACACCTTC.

The J gene is TRBJ2-3, the V gene TRBV5-4; the match to TRBD2 covers 11 bases. V trimming: 3 bases; J trimming: 4 bases; junction bases outside the gene matches: 7. The CDR3 contains 16 residues. Germline CDR1 SGHNT, CDR2 YYREEE (reference sequence). The CDR3 nucleotides are TGTGCCAGCAGCTCAATAGCGGGAGGGGAGGCAGATACGCAGTATTTT. Protein product: CASSSIAGGEADTQYF.